Many counts were recorded for the clone carrying this T cell receptor beta chain. Antigen: not known. These data come from a study of Graves' ophthalmopathy and Graves' hyperthyroidism. Findings and limits, study-wide: Appearing in blood as well were most expanded thyroid clonotypes above 0.001 frequency.

Someone took the PBMCs out of more than 9 ml of fresh peripheral blood. For repertoire sequencing, the TCR beta CDR3 regions were amplified from RNA transcripts. An opening RT-PCR round employed HTBI primers and preceded a second-round multiplex PCR. TCRdb re-derived calls from the multiplex PCR reads in MiXCR, one entry per CDR3 protein. The table has 680,000 or so distinct CDR3 sequences, 20% to 25% seen once. The CDR3 sequence is 13 residues long. Germline V gene sequence: CDR1 MDHEN, CDR2 SYDVKM. Trimming removed 8 bases from V and 7 bases from J, with 18 bases in between. The clonotype comes from a woman in her late teens or twenties with stable Graves' hyperthyroidism. Some clones in this sample may be carry-over from other donors' samples. V gene TRBV28 combines with J gene TRBJ2-7, with D possibly TRBD2 on 7 matching bases. Sequenced: peripheral blood. CDR3 in amino acids: CASSRGGAGEQYF. Here the CDR3 DNA reads TGTGCCAGCTCGAGAGGGGGGGCTGGAGAGCAGTACTTC.